This T cell receptor (beta chain) originates from a study of blood T cell repertoires in COVID-19. Background on the study: Material from acute and convalescent COVID-19 was sourced from the United States, Italy and Spain. Nucleic acid was either cDNA or gDNA, and it came from T cells, B-cell-depleted T cells, or PBMCs.

With V trimmed by 0 bases and J by 2 bases, 4 bases remained unmatched. Per germline, CDR1 SGHRS and CDR2 YFSETQ. The CDR3 totals 16 residues. Participant reports of clinical history set cohort assignment. In the authors' workflow: It was from reference gene primer amplification that nucleated cell counts were estimated. TCRdb's copy holds only in-frame clones and misses some; the assay was immunoSEQ multiplex PCR. The DNA was the basis for D and trimming; V, J and clone size are from that table. The sample has 400,000 to 450,000 clones; 90% are singletons. The clonotype was recovered from a man between 18 and 35 years old who had recovered from COVID-19. Sequencing used PBMCs or T cells enriched from blood (not recorded which). The chain uses TRBV5-1 and TRBJ2-7; 11 bases line up with TRBD2. CDR3 amino acids: CASSLGLAGGPYEQYF. In DNA form, the CDR3 reads TGCGCCAGCAGCTTGGGTCTAGCGGGGGGTCCCTACGAGCAGTACTTC.